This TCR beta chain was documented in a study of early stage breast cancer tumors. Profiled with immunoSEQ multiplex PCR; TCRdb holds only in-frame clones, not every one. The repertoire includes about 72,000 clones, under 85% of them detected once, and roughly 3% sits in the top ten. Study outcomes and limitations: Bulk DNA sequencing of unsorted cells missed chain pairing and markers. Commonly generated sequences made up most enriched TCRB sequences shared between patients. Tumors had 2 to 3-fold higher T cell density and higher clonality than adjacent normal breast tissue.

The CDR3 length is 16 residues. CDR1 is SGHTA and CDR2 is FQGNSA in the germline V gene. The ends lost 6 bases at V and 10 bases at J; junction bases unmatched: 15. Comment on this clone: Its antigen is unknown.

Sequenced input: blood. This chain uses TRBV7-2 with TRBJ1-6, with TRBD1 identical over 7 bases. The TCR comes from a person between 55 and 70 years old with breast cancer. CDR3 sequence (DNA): TGTGCCAGCAGAAAGGGGGGGCAGGGGGAACACTCACCCCTCCACTTT. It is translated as CASRKGGQGEHSPLHF. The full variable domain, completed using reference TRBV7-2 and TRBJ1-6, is GAGVSQSPSNKVTEKGKDVELRCDPISGHTALYWYRQSLGQGLEFLIYFQGNSAPDKSGLPSDRFSAERTGGSVSTLTIQRTQQEDSAVYLCASRKGGQGEHSPLHFGNGTRLTVT.